The 8 T cell receptor beta chains below were found in one sample sequenced in a study of CD8+CD57+ T cells in acquired aplastic anemia. The template for TCR beta VDJ and CDR3 sequence profiling was genomic DNA. MiXCR, run by TCRdb on the reads, gives a single entry per CDR3 protein. The table has approximately 250,000 distinct CDR3 sequences, 82% seen once; the top ten hold approximately 40%. Whoever was chosen for sequencing had shown CD8+CD57+ cell expansion by flow cytometry. Material for sequencing was sorted CD4+, CD8+, or CD8+CD57+ T cells (not recorded which) from PBMCs. Receptors were obtained from a human donor with aplastic anemia.

To note about this clonotype: The junction and the germline gene differ at one end; a read error may be behind it. V gene TRBV7-9 combines with J gene TRBJ2-5; 9 positions agree with TRBD2. In germline, CDR1 is SEHNR, CDR2 FQNEAQ (reference sequence). This CDR3 comprises 14 residues. The CDR3 DNA reads TGTGCCAGCAGCAGTGGAAGAAGCGGGGGGACCGATGAGTTC. Translated: CASSSGRSGGTDEF.

This clonotype was recorded only once. The chain couples TRBV5-6 to TRBJ2-2; 15 bases map to TRBD2. J gave up 1 base and V 2 bases, and 9 bases lay outside the gene matches. Germline V gives CDR1 SGHDT, CDR2 YYEEEE. This CDR3 is built from 20 residues. DNA of the CDR3: TGTGCCAGCAGCTTTCGTAGCGGACTAGCGGGAGGGTTGAACACCGGGGAGCTGTTTTTT. It translates to CASSFRSGLAGGLNTGELFF.

This clonotype was seen ten or more times. The rearrangement joins TRBV2 to TRBJ2-4; 9 nucleotides agree with TRBD1. The germline CDR1 and CDR2 sequences are SNHLY and FYNNEI. Trimming took 4 bases from V and 9 from J; bases not matched to a gene: 13. This CDR3 spans 16 amino acids. The CDR3 loop is CASSGRLGQGRIIQYF. CDR3 DNA: TGTGCCAGCAGTGGCCGACTGGGACAGGGCCGAATCATTCAGTACTTC.

The chain has TRBV5-6 and TRBJ2-7, with D maybe TRBD2 (5 bases). Trimming took 1 base from V and 0 from J, leaving 8 bases between them. Germline V gene sequence: CDR1 SGHDT, CDR2 YYEEEE. CDR3 length: 14 amino acids. The CDR3 DNA sequence: TGTGCCAGCAGCTTGCCGAGGGTCTCCTACGAGCAGTACTTC. Translating it yields CASSLPRVSYEQYF.

The chain joins TRBV29-1 to TRBJ2-3, with D unclear. There are 11 residues in the CDR3. Germline lookup yields CDR1 SQVTM and CDR2 ANQGSEA. V was trimmed by 0 bases and J by 11 bases, leaving 9 bases between them. The CDR3 protein is CSVEDVWQQYF. In DNA form, the CDR3 reads TGCAGCGTTGAAGACGTATGGCAGCAGTATTTT.

Concerning this clonotype: The junction departs from germline at one end; a sequencing error may be responsible. The chain couples TRBV11-3 to TRBJ2-1; possibly TRBD1 for D (6 bases). CDR3 length: 13 amino acids. The germline V gene has CDR1 SGHNT and CDR2 YENEEA. CDR3 region: CASRLDLTGSLSF. CDR3 nucleotides: TGTGCCAGCAGATTGGATCTGACAGGAAGTCTGTCCTTC.

The chain has TRBV11-2 and TRBJ1-1, with a possible D match to TRBD1 (5 bases). CDR1 and CDR2 from the germline V gene are SGHAT and FQNNGV. V was pared by 3 bases and J by 4 bases, with 18 bases between. The CDR3 loop spans 16 amino acids. In DNA form, the CDR3 reads TGTGCCAGCAGCTTTCCGAAATTGCCAGGGAGCACTGAAGCTTTCTTT. Its protein is CASSFPKLPGSTEAFF.

On this clonotype itself: The final CDR3 position lacks the conserved phenylalanine or tryptophan, pointing to a likely read error. The DNA is left out, because the CDR3 cannot be placed on it with certainty; the CDR3 is given as TCRdb lists it. The chain carries TRBV7-9 and TRBJ2-3; no DNA check was done on the table's D call, TRBD2. The germline CDR1 and CDR2 sequences are SEHNR and FQNEAQ (reference sequence). Including both end residues, the CDR3 is 13 amino acids long. The CDR3 loop reads CASSAGDAEEETQ.